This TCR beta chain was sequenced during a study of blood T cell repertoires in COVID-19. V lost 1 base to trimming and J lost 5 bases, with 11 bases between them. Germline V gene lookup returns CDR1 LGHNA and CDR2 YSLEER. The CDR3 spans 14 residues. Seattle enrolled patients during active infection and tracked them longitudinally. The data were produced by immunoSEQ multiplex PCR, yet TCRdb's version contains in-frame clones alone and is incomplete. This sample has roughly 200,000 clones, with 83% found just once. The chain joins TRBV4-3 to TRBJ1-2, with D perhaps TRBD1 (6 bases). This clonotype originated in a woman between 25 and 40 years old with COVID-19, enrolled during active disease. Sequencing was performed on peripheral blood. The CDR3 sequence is CASSQGSGVYGYTF. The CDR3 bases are TGCGCCAGCAGCCAAGGCTCAGGGGTATATGGCTACACCTTC.